This T cell receptor beta chain was identified during a study of T cell responses to AZD1222 COVID-19 vaccine. The germline gives CDR1 LNHDA, CDR2 SQIVND (reference sequence). The CDR3 is 14 amino acids. Trimming cost V 6 bases and J 8 bases, with 19 bases left between them. Libraries were prepared by immunoSEQ multiplex PCR; TCRdb keeps only in-frame clonotypes and omits some of them. The repertoire consists of 100,000 to 150,000 clones, with about 90% occurring once and the leading ten covering around 15%. In its sample, this clone was seen once. The rearrangement links TRBV19 to TRBJ1-2; D not resolved. This receptor was taken from an adult in good health. The specimen comprised peripheral blood, sampled on day 0 of AZD1222 vaccination. In nucleotides, the CDR3 is TGTGCCAGTAGGGAGGACGGTCGTTGGGGAGGCTACACCTTC. This sequence encodes CASREDGRWGGYTF. Full variable domain (remainder filled in from reference TRBV19 and TRBJ1-2): DGGITQSPKYLFRKEGQNVTLSCEQNLNHDAMYWYRQDPGQGLRLIYYSQIVNDFQKGDIAEGYSVSREKKESFPLTVTSAQKNPTAFYLCASREDGRWGGYTFGSGTRLTVV.